The 12 T cell receptor beta chains presented below share a single source sample, sequenced in a study of T cell changes during pregnancy in multiple sclerosis. The method was immunoSEQ multiplex PCR; TCRdb's version includes in-frame clones alone and lacks a portion of them. The sample shows 20,000 to 30,000 clones, roughly 86% of them seen only once. The sequences come from CD4+ T cells from peripheral blood mononuclear cells, collected in the second trimester of pregnancy. The receptors here all came from a female donor in good health, enrolled as a control in a pregnancy study.

The V call is TRBV29-1, the J call TRBJ2-5; tentative D call: TRBD2 (5 bases). The CDR3 contains 14 residues. Per the germline V gene, CDR1 is SQVTM and CDR2 is ANQGSEA. Trimming shortened V by 3 bases and J by 1 base, and 12 bases separated the two germline ends. The CDR3 sequence is CSVDTGGAQETQYF. Written as DNA, the CDR3 is TGCAGCGTTGATACTGGAGGAGCCCAAGAGACCCAGTACTTC.

The rearrangement joins TRBV7-6 to TRBJ2-3; maybe TRBD1 (6 bases). Germline-derived CDR1 and CDR2 are SGHVS and FNYEAQ. This CDR3 has 16 residues. Trimming took off 4 bases at V and 2 bases at J, with 16 bases between the two ends. The CDR3, as DNA: TGTGCCAGCAGCTCCAGAGACAGGCAAACCACAGATACGCAGTATTTT. This encodes CASSSRDRQTTDTQYF.

V is TRBV5-1 and J is TRBJ1-2; D is undetermined. The CDR3 runs to 12 residues. V was cut by 4 bases and J by 8 bases, with 12 bases left in between. Germline CDR1 is SGHRS and CDR2 is YFSETQ. In DNA, the CDR3 is TGCGCCAGCAGCGGAACCCGAGGGGGCTACACCTTC. Translated: CASSGTRGGYTF.

The chain uses TRBV6-1 and TRBJ1-5; D not certain. Trimming cost V 1 base and J 6 bases, with 10 bases left between them. CDR3 size: 14 residues. Germline V gene sequence: CDR1 MNHNS, CDR2 SASEGT. CDR3 residues: CASSEVDGGQPQHF. The CDR3 bases are TGTGCCAGCAGTGAAGTGGATGGAGGTCAGCCCCAGCATTTT.

CDR3 loop: CASSRLDRDFPYNEQFF. The CDR3 DNA reads as TGTGCCAGCAGCCGATTGGACAGGGACTTCCCTTACAATGAGCAGTTCTTC. This sequence joins TRBV5-6 and TRBJ2-1; TRBD1 matches at 8 bases. With V trimmed by 4 bases and J by 4 bases, 13 bases remained unmatched. Germline CDR1 SGHDT, CDR2 YYEEEE. The CDR3 length is 17 residues.

This chain joins TRBV7-3 and TRBJ1-2; no clear D. The CDR3 contains 13 residues. The germline V and J ends were trimmed by 3 bases and 4 bases, with 9 bases remaining between them. Germline CDR1 is SGHTA and CDR2 is FQGTGA. The CDR3 sequence: CASSLPPGYGYTF. In nucleotides, the CDR3 is TGTGCCAGCAGCTTGCCCCCGGGCTATGGCTACACCTTC.

The V gene is TRBV15, the J gene TRBJ2-2; 8 bases are shared with TRBD1. The V gene's germline CDR1 is LNHNV and CDR2 YYDKDF (reference sequence). J lost 0 bases, V lost 0 bases, and 3 bases had no gene match. CDR3 length: 17 amino acids. The CDR3 DNA follows: TGTGCCACCAGCAGAGATACGGACAGGGCGAACACCGGGGAGCTGTTTTTT. As protein: CATSRDTDRANTGELFF.

This chain connects TRBV14 to TRBJ2-2; 8 bases are shared with TRBD1. With 1 base clipped from V and 5 bases from J, the junction kept 12 bases outside the gene matches. From germline, CDR1 is SGHDN and CDR2 FVKESK. The CDR3 covers 18 residues. In DNA form, the CDR3 reads TGTGCCAGCAGCCAAGGCCGGGACAGGTCTGGTTGGACCGGGGAGCTGTTTTTT. The encoded protein is CASSQGRDRSGWTGELFF.

V usage is TRBV4-2 and J usage is TRBJ2-1; D gene uncertain. Germline V gene lookup returns CDR1 LGHNA and CDR2 YNFKEQ. The CDR3 has 17 residues. Trimming shortened V by 0 bases and J by 3 bases, and 15 bases separated the two germline ends. The CDR3 is CASSQDLPSSLYNEQFF. CDR3 sequence (DNA): TGTGCCAGCAGCCAAGATCTTCCATCGAGTCTCTACAATGAGCAGTTCTTC.

The J gene is TRBJ2-7, the V gene TRBV6-5; TRBD2 matches 10 bases. The CDR3 spans 14 residues. The J segment lost 2 bases and the V segment lost 6 bases, leaving 4 bases of the junction unmatched. Germline-derived CDR1 and CDR2 are MNHEY and SVGAGI. DNA of the CDR3: TGTGCCAGCAGCGCTAGCGGGGGTGCCTACGAGCAGTACTTC. Amino acid sequence: CASSASGGAYEQYF.

This chain connects TRBV9 to TRBJ1-3; TRBD1 aligns across 10 bases. This CDR3 contains 16 residues. V was pared by 4 bases and J by 0 bases, with 4 bases of the junction left unmatched. From germline, CDR1 is SGDLS and CDR2 YYNGEE. The CDR3 DNA reads as TGTGCCAGCAGCCCGACAGGGGGCAGCTCTGGAAACACCATATATTTT. It translates to CASSPTGGSSGNTIYF.

The rearrangement links TRBV5-4 to TRBJ2-1, with TRBD2 as a possible D gene (7 bases). V was cut by 0 bases and J by 8 bases, with 21 bases left in between. Germline V gene sequence: CDR1 SGHNT, CDR2 YYREEE (reference sequence). This CDR3 has 17 residues. CDR3 bases: TGTGCCAGCAGCTTGGCCAGGAGACTAGGGGGGGAGGATGAGCAGTTCTTC. The encoded protein is CASSLARRLGGEDEQFF.